Listed below are T cell receptor beta chains from one sample, sequenced in a study of blood T cells in healthy people across ages. One entry per CDR3 protein, called by TCRdb with MiXCR from the 5' RACE reads. This sample carries fewer than 2,000,000 distinct CDR3 sequences, roughly 43% of them seen once, and the ten largest clones take more than 20%. Sequenced sample: blood. These receptors were obtained from a human donor in good health. The CDR3 runs from the conserved cysteine through the conserved F or W. The D gene is left open where the match is weak. Rows give clone size only sometimes, using once, few, many, or a class for an expanded clone.

NA TRBJ1-6 TRBV6-4 NA 16 CASSDARLAYNSPLHF TGTGCCAGCAGTGACGCGAGGTTGGCCTATAATTCACCCCTCCACTTT
NA TRBJ2-7 TRBV20-1 NA 14 CSASNIQVFAEQYF TGCAGTGCTAGTAACATCCAGGTCTTCGCCGAGCAGTACTTC
few TRBJ2-1 TRBV27 TRBD2 15 CASSQRKGLQNEQFF TGTGCCAGCAGTCAGCGAAAGGGACTACAGAATGAGCAGTTCTTC
many TRBJ2-1 TRBV20-1 TRBD1 17 CSARDLRQGQGYNEQFF TGCAGTGCTAGAGATTTACGACAGGGACAGGGATACAATGAGCAGTTCTTC
few TRBJ2-2 TRBV29-1 NA 12 CSVGTNTGELFF TGCAGCGTTGGAACGAACACCGGGGAGCTGTTTTTT
NA TRBJ2-1 TRBV12-5 NA 14 CASGSGGRGSEQFF TGTGCTAGTGGTTCCGGGGGCAGAGGGAGTGAGCAGTTCTTC
NA TRBJ1-5 TRBV2 NA 14 CASSVGTEIQPQHF TGTGCCAGCAGTGTAGGGACGGAGATTCAGCCCCAGCATTTT
few TRBJ1-2 TRBV20-1 TRBD1 14 CSAAWTGVYYGYTF TGCAGTGCTGCCTGGACAGGGGTTTACTATGGCTACACCTTC
NA TRBJ2-5 TRBV7-7 TRBD2 16 CASSAGLAGTQETQYF TGTGCTAGCAGCGCGGGACTAGCGGGGACTCAAGAGACCCAGTACTTC
few TRBJ2-1 TRBV29-1 NA 14 CSVVSTGSYNEQFF TGCAGCGTTGTGTCTACAGGCTCCTACAATGAGCAGTTCTTC
few TRBJ1-2 TRBV5-1 TRBD1 16 CASSLDPGQGAYGYTF TGCGCCAGCAGCTTAGATCCGGGACAGGGGGCTTATGGCTACACCTTC
few TRBJ2-5 TRBV7-9 NA 13 CASSPYTEATQYF TGTGCCAGCAGCCCATACACGGAGGCGACCCAGTACTTC
NA TRBJ1-2 TRBV6-2/TRBV6-3 NA 15 CASNRRQDADDGYTF TGTGCCAGCAACCGAAGACAGGACGCGGATGATGGCTACACCTTC
NA TRBJ2-1 TRBV6-4 TRBD1 14 CASSVDRGNDEQFF TGTGCCAGCAGTGTTGACAGGGGGAACGATGAGCAGTTCTTC
few TRBJ2-3 TRBV5-1 TRBD2 15 CASSFRLAGTDTQYF TGCGCCAGCAGCTTCCGACTAGCAGGTACAGATACGCAGTATTTT
NA TRBJ2-7 TRBV27 NA 15 CASSLSTGGDHEQYF TGTGCCAGCAGTTTAAGCACAGGGGGGGACCACGAGCAGTACTTC